Sequencing of this TCR beta chain was carried out in a study of breast tumors, draining lymph nodes, adjacent tissues. TCRdb fed the multiplex PCR reads into MiXCR, producing one record per CDR3 protein. The table lists 17,000 or so distinct CDR3 sequences, roughly 60% of them singletons. The CDR3 has 15 amino acids. Germline CDR1 is SNHLY and CDR2 is FYNNEI. Trimming took 4 bases from V and 0 from J; bases not matched to a gene: 4. Concerning this clonotype itself: Its antigen is currently unknown.

Findings of the study overall: Tumor T cell lymph node origin was a supported hypothesis, not proven. Compared with basal-like, luminal-like tumors shared significantly more repertoire with nontumor tissue. Tumor TCR diversity was below lymph nodes but above nontumor tissue. Data fit most tumor T cells coming from lymph node, expanding in tumor.

Sequenced input: tumor-adjacent breast tissue. The receptor's source is a female donor with breast cancer. Some clones in this sample may be carry-over from other donors' samples. This chain uses TRBV2 with TRBJ2-3; 7 bases match TRBD1. The CDR3 sequence: CASSGGTASTDTQYF. The CDR3 region has the DNA TGTGCCAGCAGTGGGGGGACAGCTAGCACAGATACGCAGTATTTT.